The 18 T cell receptor beta chains presented below share a single source sample, sequenced in a study of blood T cell repertoires in COVID-19. Profiled with immunoSEQ multiplex PCR; TCRdb holds only in-frame clones, not every one. The sample lists hundreds of thousands of clones, 85% to 90% occurring once. What was sequenced was peripheral blood. The receptors were gathered from a man in his 60s who had recovered from COVID-19.

This sequence joins TRBV5-1 and TRBJ2-2, with 9 bases identical to TRBD1. The V segment lost 3 bases and the J segment 2 bases; nucleotides outside the gene matches: 11. Germline CDR1 reads SGHRS; CDR2 reads YFSETQ. This CDR3 contains 18 residues. CDR3 nucleotides: TGCGCCAGCAGCTCGCGACCTCCGGGACAGGGCAACACCGGGGAGCTGTTTTTT. It yields the protein CASSSRPPGQGNTGELFF.

DNA of the CDR3: TGTGCCAGCAGCTCCAGGGGACAGGACACCGGGGAGCTGTTTTTT. Translation: CASSSRGQDTGELFF. The chain links TRBV7-3 to TRBJ2-2; 8 bases fit TRBD1. The CDR3 is 15 residues long. The germline gives CDR1 SGHTA, CDR2 FQGTGA. J gave up 3 bases and V 4 bases, and 4 bases lay outside the gene matches.

V is TRBV7-3 and J is TRBJ2-7; weak D call: TRBD1 (7 bases). The germline V gene has CDR1 SGHTA and CDR2 FQGTGA. The CDR3 runs to 12 residues. V lost 5 bases and J 6 bases, leaving 11 bases between the germline ends. CDR3 in amino acids: CASSLQGGEQYF. CDR3 DNA: TGTGCCAGCAGCCTCCAGGGGGGCGAGCAGTACTTC. Variable domain in full (rest from reference TRBV7-3 and TRBJ2-7): GAGVSQTPSNKVTEKGKYVELRCDPISGHTALYWYRQSLGQGPEFLIYFQGTGAADDSGLPNDRFFAVRPEGSVSTLKIQRTERGDSAVYLCASSLQGGEQYFGPGTRLTVT.

This chain uses TRBV5-4 with TRBJ2-1; D ambiguous. Looked up from germline, CDR1 is SGHNT and CDR2 is YYREEE (reference sequence). The V gene lost 0 bases and the J gene lost 9 bases, with 10 bases spanning the gap. This CDR3 is 13 amino acids long. The CDR3 spells CASSLGQSFEQFF. CDR3 in DNA: TGTGCCAGCAGCTTGGGACAATCTTTTGAGCAGTTCTTC.

The chain carries TRBV29-1 and TRBJ2-7; D unresolved. CDR1 and CDR2 (germline): SQVTM, ANQGSEA. Deletions cut 3 bases from V and 1 base from J, with 7 bases between. This CDR3 region has 12 residues. The CDR3 bases are TGCAGCGTTGACACAGTTTCCTACGAGCAGTACTTC. Its protein product is CSVDTVSYEQYF.

The gene calls are TRBV6-5 and TRBJ2-5; weak D call: TRBD2 (6 bases). Looked up from germline, CDR1 is MNHEY and CDR2 is SVGAGI. CDR3 length equals 13 residues. Trimming removed 7 bases at V and 0 bases at J, with 9 bases between. CDR3 in amino acids: CASKTSNQETQYF. The CDR3 DNA follows: TGTGCCAGCAAAACTAGCAACCAAGAGACCCAGTACTTC.

This chain links TRBV6-6 with TRBJ1-5; maybe TRBD1 (5 bases). Trimming removed 2 bases from V and 1 base from J, with 9 bases in between. The CDR3 is 15 residues long. CDR1 is MNHNY and CDR2 is SVGAGI in the germline V gene (reference sequence). In DNA form, the CDR3 reads TGTGCCAGCAGTTACACGACAGTGAGCAATCAGCCCCAGCATTTT. The encoded protein is CASSYTTVSNQPQHF.

The V and J genes are TRBV6-5 and TRBJ2-1; 7 bases agree with TRBD1. The CDR3 covers 14 residues. Trimming cost V 5 bases and J 7 bases; bases outside gene matches: 8. Per the germline V gene, CDR1 is MNHEY and CDR2 is SVGAGI. CDR3 bases: TGTGCCAGCAGTCCGGGACAGCCCAGGAATGAGCAGTTCTTC. The encoded protein is CASSPGQPRNEQFF.

The chain has TRBV10-2 and TRBJ2-1, with D maybe TRBD2 (6 bases). Germline V gene lookup returns CDR1 WSHSY and CDR2 SAAADI. This CDR3 has 15 residues. Trimming took off 5 bases at V and 7 bases at J, with 18 bases between the two ends. CDR3 loop: CASSPGTGAQNEQFF. CDR3 nucleotides: TGCGCCAGCAGTCCTGGGACGGGAGCCCAGAATGAGCAGTTCTTC.

Comment on this clone: This sample also contains other DNA sequences that code for the same CDR3. The CDR3 nucleotides are TGCGCCAGCAGCTTGCTCAGGGGCACAGATACGCAGTATTTT. Protein: CASSLLRGTDTQYF. J is TRBJ2-3 and V is TRBV5-1; TRBD1 might be the D (5 bases). Germline lookup yields CDR1 SGHRS and CDR2 YFSETQ. This CDR3 is built from 14 residues. Trimming shortened V by 1 base and J by 1 base, and 7 bases separated the two germline ends.

The chain has TRBV30 and TRBJ2-1; 9 positions match TRBD2. The germline gives CDR1 GTSNPN, CDR2 SVGIG (reference sequence). Unmatched junction bases numbered 10, after V lost 5 bases and J lost 5 bases. This CDR3 contains 15 residues. The CDR3 DNA sequence: TGTGCCTGGTCAGGGAGACTAGCGGTTAACAATGAGCAGTTCTTC. Protein sequence: CAWSGRLAVNNEQFF. The variable domain in full, completed from reference TRBV30 and TRBJ2-1, reads SQTIHQWPATLVQPVGSPLSLECTVEGTSNPNLYWYRQAAGRGLQLLFYSVGIGQISSEVPQNLSASRPQDRQFILSSKKLLLSDSGFYLCAWSGRLAVNNEQFFGPGTRLTVL.

This sequence joins TRBV19 and TRBJ2-2; D remains ambiguous. The CDR3 has 14 residues. Germline CDR1 reads LNHDA; CDR2 reads SQIVND (reference sequence). The V end was cut by 2 bases, the J end by 3 bases, with 7 bases between. The DNA of the CDR3 is TGTGCCAGTAGTATACACAGAGACACCGGGGAGCTGTTTTTT. Protein: CASSIHRDTGELFF.

This chain joins TRBV6-5 and TRBJ1-2, with D perhaps matching TRBD1 (6 bases). The V end lost 4 bases, the J end lost 1 base, and 13 bases lay between the germline ends. CDR3 length: 15 residues. The germline V gene has CDR1 MNHEY and CDR2 SVGAGI. CDR3 in DNA: TGTGCCAGCAGTTCCCCCGCACAGGGTAACTATGGCTACACCTTC. Translated, it gives CASSSPAQGNYGYTF.

This chain connects TRBV6-1 to TRBJ2-7; D is undetermined. Between the trimmed V and J ends, which lost 6 bases and 4 bases, there was a span of 7 bases. CDR3 length equals 11 residues. Germline CDR1 MNHNS, CDR2 SASEGT. CDR3 loop: CASSRLYEQYF. CDR3 coding DNA: TGTGCCAGCAGCCGTTTATACGAGCAGTACTTC.

The CDR3 reads CASSQGLSAYEQYF. The CDR3, as DNA: TGTGCCAGCAGCCAGGGGTTGTCGGCCTACGAGCAGTACTTC. V and J are TRBV11-2 and TRBJ2-7; the D gene is possibly TRBD1 (6 bases). Germline V gene data show CDR1 as SGHAT and CDR2 as FQNNGV. V was clipped by 5 bases and J by 2 bases, with 13 bases between them. The CDR3 is 14 residues long.

The chain combines TRBV30 with TRBJ1-1; 8 nucleotides line up with TRBD1. V shed 3 bases and J 10 bases; nucleotides not matched to a gene: 4. CDR1 and CDR2 from the germline V gene are GTSNPN and SVGIG (reference sequence). This CDR3 is built from 11 residues. The CDR3, as DNA: TGTGCCTGGAGATTCGGGACAGGAGCTTTCTTT. It yields the protein CAWRFGTGAFF.

This chain joins TRBV28 and TRBJ1-2, with D possibly TRBD1 on 6 matching bases. The CDR3 totals 12 residues. In germline, CDR1 is MDHEN, CDR2 SYDVKM. V lost 6 bases and J 12 bases, leaving 17 bases between the germline ends. The CDR3 DNA follows: TGTGCCAGCAGCCCTCCGCAGACAGGCAACACCTTC. The encoded protein is CASSPPQTGNTF.

The rearrangement links TRBV6-5 to TRBJ2-5; 9 bases are shared with TRBD2. This CDR3 has 16 residues. After removal of 1 base from V and 4 bases from J, the junction contained 7 bases not matched to a gene. Germline CDR1 MNHEY, CDR2 SVGAGI. CDR3 sequence reads: CASSYFAGGLGETQYF. The CDR3 region has the DNA TGTGCCAGCAGTTACTTCGCGGGGGGGCTTGGAGAGACCCAGTACTTC.